Following are 21 T cell receptor beta chains from one sample sequenced in a study of blood T cells in healthy people across ages. A J-beta primer mix and a sample-barcoded 5' primer were used in a second PCR of about 7 to 12 cycles. Each CDR3 protein is one row after TCRdb ran MiXCR on the 5' RACE reads. Of more than 900,000 distinct CDR3 sequences in the sample, 20% to 25% were seen once. Another study also made use of these data, one on T cells of mothers and their children.

The source material was blood. The receptor source for this set is a girl between 2 and 10 years old in good health.

On this clonotype itself: One end of the junction does not line up with germline, which may come from a read error. The CDR3 loop is CASRRLYGYTF. In DNA, the CDR3 is TGTGCTAGCAGGCGTCTATATGGCTACACCTTC. The rearrangement joins TRBV7-7 to TRBJ1-2, with D hard to call. CDR3 length: 11 amino acids. From germline, CDR1 is SSHAT and CDR2 FNYEAQ (reference sequence).

The rearrangement links TRBV4-2 to TRBJ2-5; no reliable D call. The CDR3 sequence is 13 residues long. Trimming shortened V by 3 bases and J by 7 bases, and 12 bases separated the two germline ends. CDR1 is LGHNA and CDR2 is YNFKEQ in the germline V gene. For the CDR3, the DNA is TGTGCCAGCAGCCACTATCAAGGTGGGACCCAGTACTTC. This gives the protein CASSHYQGGTQYF.

The gene calls are TRBV3-1 and TRBJ2-3; D ambiguous. Deletions cut 4 bases from V and 3 bases from J, with 14 bases between. CDR1 and CDR2 (germline): LGHDT, YNNKEL (reference sequence). This CDR3 spans 15 amino acids. CDR3 sequence (DNA): TGTGCCAGCAGCCCCGGTGGCGGTAAGACAGATACGCAGTATTTT. It specifies CASSPGGGKTDTQYF.

The chain joins TRBV20-1 to TRBJ2-1, with a weak D call TRBD2 (6 bases). Germline V gene sequence: CDR1 DFQATT, CDR2 SNEGSKA (reference sequence). The germline V and J ends were trimmed by 0 bases and 1 base, with 10 bases remaining between them. This CDR3 has 15 residues. Here the CDR3 reads CSARDIGGSYNEQFF. For the CDR3, the DNA is TGCAGTGCTAGAGACATTGGGGGGTCCTACAATGAGCAGTTCTTC.

The rearrangement uses TRBV20-1 and TRBJ1-5; possibly TRBD1 for D (5 bases). The CDR3 length is 13 residues. The germline V gene has CDR1 DFQATT and CDR2 SNEGSKA (reference sequence). V was trimmed by 1 base and J by 4 bases, leaving 8 bases between them. Here the CDR3 DNA reads TGCAGTGCTAGAGGCAGGGCGAATCAGCCCCAGCATTTT. As protein: CSARGRANQPQHF.

This clonotype was observed once. The gene calls are TRBV5-1 and TRBJ2-1, with D possibly being TRBD2 (6 bases). The V end was cut by 5 bases, the J end by 7 bases, with 25 bases between. CDR1 SGHRS and CDR2 YFSETQ come from the germline V gene. The length of the CDR3 is 17 residues. The CDR3 reads CASSPGVTGAMMNEQFF. CDR3 sequence (DNA): TGCGCCAGCAGTCCGGGGGTCACGGGAGCTATGATGAATGAGCAGTTCTTC.

This chain links TRBV12-3 or TRBV12-4 with TRBJ2-5; D possibly corresponds to TRBD1 (5 bases). The assigned J gene may be wrong: the sequence end matches TRBJ2-1 better. This CDR3 has 14 amino acids. CDR3: CASSFSLRGNEQFF. CDR3 bases: TGTGCCAGCAGTTTTAGTTTAAGGGGCAATGAGCAGTTCTTC.

There are a few counts of this clonotype. The chain couples TRBV6-2 or TRBV6-3 to TRBJ2-6; D is possibly TRBD1 (6 bases). Per the germline V gene, CDR1 is MNHEY and CDR2 is SVGEGT. V lost 8 bases and J 3 bases, leaving 8 bases between the germline ends. The CDR3 loop spans 13 amino acids. The CDR3 here is CASQQGGANVLTF. CDR3 coding DNA: TGTGCCAGCCAACAGGGTGGGGCCAACGTCCTGACTTTC.

This clonotype was seen a handful of times. The gene calls are TRBV29-1 and TRBJ2-5, with no clear D. The V end lost 1 base, the J end lost 7 bases, and 13 bases lay between the germline ends. Germline loops: CDR1 SQVTM, CDR2 ANQGSEA. This CDR3 comprises 13 residues. CDR3 nucleotide sequence: TGCAGCGTTGAAGGCTTGCGCCTGAGGACCCAGTACTTC. It codes for CSVEGLRLRTQYF.

The chain has TRBV11-2 and TRBJ2-3; 9 positions agree with TRBD2. CDR1 and CDR2 from the germline V gene are SGHAT and FQNNGV. After removal of 2 bases from V and 3 bases from J, the junction contained 3 bases not matched to a gene. This CDR3 has 15 amino acids. CDR3 nucleotides: TGTGCCAGCAGCTTATATAGCGGGAGAACAGATACGCAGTATTTT. It yields the protein CASSLYSGRTDTQYF.

A few counts support this clonotype. The chain joins TRBV5-4 to TRBJ2-7, with 8 bases matching TRBD2. Germline trimming cut 4 bases from V and 7 bases from J; bases unmatched to any gene: 13. The CDR3 spans 15 residues. The germline V gene has CDR1 SGHNT and CDR2 YYREEE (reference sequence). The CDR3 sequence is CASSKAPAGAREQYF. The DNA of the CDR3 is TGTGCCAGCAGCAAAGCCCCAGCGGGAGCGAGAGAGCAGTACTTC.

The V and J genes are TRBV20-1 and TRBJ1-5; 9 bases match TRBD1. V shed 0 bases, J shed 7 bases, and the junction held 7 bases outside the gene matches. CDR1 is DFQATT, CDR2 SNEGSKA, per germline (reference sequence). CDR3 length: 15 amino acids. The CDR3 nucleotides are TGCAGTGCTAGAGAGGGACAGGGTTCTCGGCAGCCCCAGCATTTT. This codes for CSAREGQGSRQPQHF.

The chain has TRBV28 and TRBJ1-2; no reliable D call. Germline V gives CDR1 MDHEN, CDR2 SYDVKM. The CDR3 is 14 residues long. V lost 4 bases to trimming and J lost 8 bases, with 17 bases between them. CDR3 amino acids: CASSSAWGRLGYTF. The CDR3, as DNA: TGTGCCAGCAGTTCAGCTTGGGGTAGGCTCGGCTACACCTTC.

The chain uses TRBV5-1 and TRBJ2-1, with 9 bases identical to TRBD1. The J call may be wrong; the DNA end is better matched by TRBJ2-7. The germline CDR1 and CDR2 sequences are SGHRS and YFSETQ. There are 13 residues in the CDR3. The CDR3: CASSRRQGDEQYF. The DNA of the CDR3 is TGCGCCAGCAGTCGCAGACAGGGGGACGAGCAGTACTTC.

This clonotype turned up a few times. V usage is TRBV12-3 or TRBV12-4 and J usage is TRBJ1-2; D is ambiguous. The CDR3 sequence is 12 residues long. The germline V and J ends were trimmed by 3 bases and 8 bases, with 10 bases remaining between them. In nucleotides, the CDR3 is TGTGCCAGCAGTTTGGACCCGCGGGGCTACACCTTC. It translates to CASSLDPRGYTF.

The chain uses TRBV7-3 and TRBJ2-5; unclear D gene. Trimming shortened V by 1 base and J by 5 bases, and 8 bases separated the two germline ends. Looked up from germline, CDR1 is SGHTA and CDR2 is FQGTGA. This CDR3 is 13 amino acids long. Here the CDR3 reads CASSLIVGETQYF. The CDR3 DNA is TGTGCCAGCAGCTTAATTGTGGGGGAGACCCAGTACTTC.

The V and J genes are TRBV6-5 and TRBJ2-7, with 10 bases aligning to TRBD2. From germline, CDR1 is MNHEY and CDR2 SVGAGI. With 6 bases clipped from V and 2 bases from J, the junction kept 7 bases outside the gene matches. This CDR3 region has 15 residues. The CDR3 loop is CASRRAGGVTYEQYF. The CDR3 DNA sequence: TGTGCCAGCAGACGAGCGGGAGGGGTGACCTACGAGCAGTACTTC.

The V gene is TRBV28, the J gene TRBJ2-5; D possibly corresponds to TRBD1 (5 bases). V gave up 3 bases and J gave up 5 bases, with 10 bases separating them. The CDR3 covers 13 residues. Looked up from germline, CDR1 is MDHEN and CDR2 is SYDVKM. The CDR3 protein is CASSLVQVETQYF. The CDR3 DNA follows: TGTGCCAGCAGTTTGGTACAGGTGGAGACCCAGTACTTC.

The chain has TRBV4-1 and TRBJ2-5; maybe TRBD2 (6 bases). The J call may be wrong; the DNA end is better matched by TRBJ2-7. Germline V gene lookup returns CDR1 MGHRA and CDR2 YSYEKL. The CDR3 has 15 residues. DNA for the CDR3: TGCGCCAGCAGCCCCTATGAGCGGGCGACCTACGAGCAGTACTTC. Translating it yields CASSPYERATYEQYF.

This chain connects TRBV29-1 to TRBJ2-1, with D uncertain. The CDR3 is 10 residues long. The V gene lost 4 bases and the J gene lost 9 bases, with 7 bases spanning the gap. CDR1 and CDR2 from the germline V gene are SQVTM and ANQGSEA. CDR3 nucleotides: TGCAGCGTTGTTCTGAGTGAGCAGTTCTTC. This codes for CSVVLSEQFF.

The chain combines TRBV14 with TRBJ1-2, with a weak D call TRBD1 (5 bases). Trimming left V 4 bases short and J 2 bases short, with 11 bases between. The CDR3 runs 14 residues. Germline CDR1 is SGHDN and CDR2 is FVKESK. DNA of the CDR3: TGTGCCAGCAGCCCTGGGGCTTACAACTATGGCTACACCTTC. Translating it yields CASSPGAYNYGYTF.